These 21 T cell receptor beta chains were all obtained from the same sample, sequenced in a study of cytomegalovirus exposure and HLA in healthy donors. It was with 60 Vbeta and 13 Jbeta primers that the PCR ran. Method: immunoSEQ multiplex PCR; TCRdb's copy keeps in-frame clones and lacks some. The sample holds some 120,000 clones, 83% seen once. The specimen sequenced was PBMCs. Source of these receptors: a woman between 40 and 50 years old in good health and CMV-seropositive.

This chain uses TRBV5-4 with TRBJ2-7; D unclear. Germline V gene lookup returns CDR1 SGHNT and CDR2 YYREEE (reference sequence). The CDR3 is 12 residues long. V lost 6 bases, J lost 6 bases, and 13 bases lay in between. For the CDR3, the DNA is TGTGCCAGCACCTTATTCCAGTTCGAGCAGTACTTC. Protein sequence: CASTLFQFEQYF.

The CDR3 sequence: CAWSVSLNRGTTNEKLFF. The DNA of the CDR3 is TGTGCCTGGAGTGTTTCATTAAACAGGGGGACAACTAATGAAAAACTGTTTTTT. The rearrangement uses TRBV30 and TRBJ1-4, with 8 bases aligning to TRBD1. Germline V gene lookup returns CDR1 GTSNPN and CDR2 SVGIG (reference sequence). The CDR3 sequence is 18 residues long. V dropped 0 bases and J dropped 0; count of bases not matched to a gene: 9. Supplemented by reference TRBV30 and TRBJ1-4, the full variable domain reads SQTIHQWPATLVQPVGSPLSLECTVEGTSNPNLYWYRQAAGRGLQLLFYSVGIGQISSEVPQNLSASRPQDRQFILSSKKLLLSDSGFYLCAWSVSLNRGTTNEKLFFGSGTQLSVL.

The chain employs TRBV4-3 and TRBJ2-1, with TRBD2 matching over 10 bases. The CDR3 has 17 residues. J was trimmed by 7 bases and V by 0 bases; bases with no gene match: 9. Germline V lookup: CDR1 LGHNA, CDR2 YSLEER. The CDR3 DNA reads TGCGCCAGCAGCCAAGAAGTGTGGCTAGCGGGAGTTAATGAGCAGTTCTTC. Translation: CASSQEVWLAGVNEQFF.

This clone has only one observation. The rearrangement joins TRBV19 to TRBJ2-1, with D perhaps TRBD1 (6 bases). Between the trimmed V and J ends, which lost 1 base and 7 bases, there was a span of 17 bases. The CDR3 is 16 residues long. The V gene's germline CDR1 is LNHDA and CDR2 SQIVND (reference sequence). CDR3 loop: CASSIAGAGAVNEQFF. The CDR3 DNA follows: TGTGCCAGTAGTATAGCGGGCGCAGGGGCCGTTAATGAGCAGTTCTTC.

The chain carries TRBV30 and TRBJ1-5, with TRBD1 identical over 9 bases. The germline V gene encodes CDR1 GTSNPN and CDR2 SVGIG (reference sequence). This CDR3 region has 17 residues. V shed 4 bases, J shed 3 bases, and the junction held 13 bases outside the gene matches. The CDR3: CAWTMTGGGGPNQPQHF. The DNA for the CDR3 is TGTGCCTGGACGATGACAGGGGGTGGGGGGCCCAATCAGCCCCAGCATTTT.

The CDR3, as DNA: TGCGCCAGCAGCCTACCGACAGGGGGAGGTGGCGAGCAGTACTTC. It specifies CASSLPTGGGGEQYF. The chain employs TRBV5-1 and TRBJ2-7; 9 nucleotides align to TRBD1. Per the germline V gene, CDR1 is SGHRS and CDR2 is YFSETQ. J gave up 6 bases and V 4 bases, and 11 bases lay outside the gene matches. The CDR3 has 15 amino acids.

This CDR3 is CAQEEAGNSPLHF. The CDR3 nucleotides read TGTGCCCAGGAGGAAGCGGGTAATTCACCCCTCCACTTT. The chain combines TRBV30 with TRBJ1-6, with D unresolved. The CDR3 consists of 13 residues. The V end lost 8 bases, the J end lost 6 bases, and 14 bases lay between the germline ends. Germline assignment: CDR1 GTSNPN and CDR2 SVGIG (reference sequence).

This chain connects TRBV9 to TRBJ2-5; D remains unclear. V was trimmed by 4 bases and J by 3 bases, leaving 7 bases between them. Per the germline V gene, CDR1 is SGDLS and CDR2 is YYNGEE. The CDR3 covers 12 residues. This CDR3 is CASSLSEETQYF. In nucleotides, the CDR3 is TGTGCCAGCAGCCTTTCCGAAGAGACCCAGTACTTC.

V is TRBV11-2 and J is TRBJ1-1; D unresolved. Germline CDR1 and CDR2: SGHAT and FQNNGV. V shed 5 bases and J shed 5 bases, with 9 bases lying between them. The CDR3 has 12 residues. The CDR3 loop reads CASSVRGTEAFF. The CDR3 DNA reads TGTGCCAGCAGCGTCCGAGGAACTGAAGCTTTCTTT.

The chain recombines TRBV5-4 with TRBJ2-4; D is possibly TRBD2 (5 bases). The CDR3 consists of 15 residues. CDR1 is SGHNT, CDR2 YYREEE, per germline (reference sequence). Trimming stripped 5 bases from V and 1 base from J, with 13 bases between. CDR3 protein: CASSSSVRAKNIQYF. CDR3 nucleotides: TGTGCCAGCAGTAGTAGCGTTAGGGCCAAAAACATTCAGTACTTC.

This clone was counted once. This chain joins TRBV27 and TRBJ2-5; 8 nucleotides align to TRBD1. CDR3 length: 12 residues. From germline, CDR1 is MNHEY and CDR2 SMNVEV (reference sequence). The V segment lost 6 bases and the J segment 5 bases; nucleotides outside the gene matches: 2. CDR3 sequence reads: CASSRDRETQYF. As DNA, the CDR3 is TGTGCCAGCAGCCGGGACAGGGAGACCCAGTACTTC.

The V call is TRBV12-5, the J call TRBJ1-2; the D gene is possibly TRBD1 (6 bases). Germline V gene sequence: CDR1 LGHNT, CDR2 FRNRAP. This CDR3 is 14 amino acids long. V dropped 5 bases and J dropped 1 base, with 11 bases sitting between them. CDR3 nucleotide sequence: TGTGCTAGTGGTATGGACAGACATAACTATGGCTACACCTTC. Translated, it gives CASGMDRHNYGYTF.

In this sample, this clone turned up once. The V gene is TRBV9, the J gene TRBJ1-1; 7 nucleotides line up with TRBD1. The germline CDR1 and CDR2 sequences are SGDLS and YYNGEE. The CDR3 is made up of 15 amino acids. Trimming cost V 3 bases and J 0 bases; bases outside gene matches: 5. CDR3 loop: CASSGETGMNTEAFF. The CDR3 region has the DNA TGTGCCAGCAGCGGCGAGACAGGGATGAACACTGAAGCTTTCTTT.

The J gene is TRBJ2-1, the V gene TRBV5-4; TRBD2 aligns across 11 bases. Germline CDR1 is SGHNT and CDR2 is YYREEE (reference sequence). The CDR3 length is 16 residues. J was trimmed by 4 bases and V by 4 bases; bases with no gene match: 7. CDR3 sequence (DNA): TGTGCCAGCAGCCAGGGGACTAGCGGACAATACAATGAGCAGTTCTTC. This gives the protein CASSQGTSGQYNEQFF.

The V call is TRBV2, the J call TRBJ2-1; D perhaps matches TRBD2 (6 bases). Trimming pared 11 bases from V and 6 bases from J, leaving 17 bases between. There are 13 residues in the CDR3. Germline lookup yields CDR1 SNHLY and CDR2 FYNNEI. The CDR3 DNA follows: TGTGCCGGTCTAGCGCCGGGGTTCAATGAGCAGTTCTTC. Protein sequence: CAGLAPGFNEQFF. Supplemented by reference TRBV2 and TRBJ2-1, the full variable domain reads EPEVTQTPSHQVTQMGQEVILRCVPISNHLYFYWYRQILGQKVEFLVSFYNNEISEKSEIFDDQFSVERPDGSNFTLKIRSTKLEDSAMYFCAGLAPGFNEQFFGPGTRLTVL.

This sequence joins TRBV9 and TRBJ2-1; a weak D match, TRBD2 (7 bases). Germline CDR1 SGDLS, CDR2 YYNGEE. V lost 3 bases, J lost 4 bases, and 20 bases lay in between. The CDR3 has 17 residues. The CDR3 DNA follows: TGTGCCAGCAGCGCGGGGAGGGGGACTTGGATATACAATGAGCAGTTCTTC. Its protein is CASSAGRGTWIYNEQFF. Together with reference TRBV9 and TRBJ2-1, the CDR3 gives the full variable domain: DSGVTQTPKHLITATGQRVTLRCSPRSGDLSVYWYQQSLDQGLQFLIQYYNGEERAKGNILERFSAQQFPDLHSELNLSSLELGDSALYFCASSAGRGTWIYNEQFFGPGTRLTVL.

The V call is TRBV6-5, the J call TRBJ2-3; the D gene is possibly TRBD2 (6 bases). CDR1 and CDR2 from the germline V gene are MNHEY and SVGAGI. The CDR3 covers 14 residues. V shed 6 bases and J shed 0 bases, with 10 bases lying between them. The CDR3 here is CASSAGSSTDTQYF. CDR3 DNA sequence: TGTGCCAGCAGCGCGGGGTCTAGCACAGATACGCAGTATTTT.

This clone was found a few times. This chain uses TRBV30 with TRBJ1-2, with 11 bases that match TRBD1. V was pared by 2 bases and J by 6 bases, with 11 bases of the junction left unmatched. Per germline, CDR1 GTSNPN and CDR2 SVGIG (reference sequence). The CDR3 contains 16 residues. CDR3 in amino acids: CAWSLGQGALRNGYTF. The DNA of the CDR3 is TGTGCCTGGAGTTTAGGACAGGGGGCATTAAGAAATGGCTACACCTTC.

CDR3 sequence reads: CASSPGSSYEQYF. Written as DNA, the CDR3 is TGTGCCAGCAGTCCGGGGAGCTCCTACGAGCAGTACTTC. The genes are TRBV5-6 and TRBJ2-7, with D perhaps TRBD2 (5 bases). CDR1 and CDR2 (germline): SGHDT, YYEEEE. The V gene lost 5 bases and the J gene lost 0 bases, with 9 bases spanning the gap. This CDR3 has 13 amino acids.

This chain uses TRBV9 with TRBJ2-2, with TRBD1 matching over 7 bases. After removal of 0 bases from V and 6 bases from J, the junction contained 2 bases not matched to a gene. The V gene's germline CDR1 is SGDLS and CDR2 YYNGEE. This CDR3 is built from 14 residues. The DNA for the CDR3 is TGTGCCAGCAGCGTAGGGGGACAGTCCGGGGAGCTGTTTTTT. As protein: CASSVGGQSGELFF.

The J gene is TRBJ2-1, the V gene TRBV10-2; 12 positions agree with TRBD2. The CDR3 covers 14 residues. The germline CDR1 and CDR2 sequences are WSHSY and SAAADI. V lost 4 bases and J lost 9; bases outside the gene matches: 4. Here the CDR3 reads CASSGLAGASEQFF. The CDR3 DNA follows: TGCGCCAGCAGTGGACTAGCGGGAGCGAGTGAGCAGTTCTTC.